The T cell receptor (beta chain) under discussion was sequenced for a study of tissue T cells after allogeneic stem cell transplantation. Study conclusions and caveats: Only a limited share of tissue TCRs appeared in blood or spleen. Few T cell clones were shared across patients, but motif clusters showed tissue-specific shared signatures.

The germline gives CDR1 GKSSPN, CDR2 SITVG. This CDR3 contains 13 residues. The ends were cut back, 2 bases at V and 0 bases at J, with 7 bases in the middle. Measured with immunoSEQ multiplex PCR; TCRdb has only the in-frame clones, and not every one. The data show about 5,200 clones, with around a third seen just once and around 4.3% held by the top ten. Time point of the sample: mouse harvest day 14 after allogeneic transplant. Each mouse received 10^7 T-cell-depleted marrow cells plus 10^6 splenic CD5+ T cells by tail vein. This mouse GVHD model was MHC-mismatched B6 to BALB/c, profiled day 7 or 14. On this clone: Antigen specificity is unknown. Each gene name is a mouse one. The sequence runs out 1 residue before the end of the CDR3; the remainder is reconstructed from the germline J gene.

This sequence was found in a female BALB/c mouse given C57BL/6 T cells with graft-versus-host disease after an allogeneic hematopoietic cell transplant. What was sequenced was skin. This rearrangement joins TRBV31 to TRBJ1-1, with D hard to call. This CDR3 reads CAWSASENTEVFF. CDR3 DNA, as far as it was read: TGTGCCTGGAGTGCCTCAGAGAACACAGAAGTCTTC.